The rows below give T cell receptor beta chains drawn from one sample of a study of blood T cell repertoires in COVID-19. TCRdb's copy holds only in-frame clones and misses some; the assay was immunoSEQ multiplex PCR. The table records under 300,000 clones, approximately 80% of them present only once. Sequencing was performed on peripheral blood. Source of these receptors: a man in his thirties or forties who had recovered from COVID-19. CDR3s include the opening cysteine and the closing phenylalanine or tryptophan.

v_call cdr3_aa
TRBV6-5 CASSRSQGFNQPQHF
TRBV9 CASSVGTNTEAFF
TRBV5-1 CASSPLQGNTGELFF
TRBV27 CASKWGQGNYGYTF
TRBV19 CASREQGSTEAFF
TRBV3-1/TRBV3-2 CASSQGPAAADTQYF
TRBV28 CASSYAGFTYGYTF
TRBV7-6 CASSLAGGSQETQYF
TRBV2 CASVLLAEGETQYF
TRBV5-1 CASSSRGGTSSGANVLTF
TRBV7-8 CASSWDQGRGEQYF
TRBV4-1 CASSPRTGRGTGELFF
TRBV5-4 CASSREGGTEAFF
TRBV5-6 CASSLVGRQGAETQYF
TRBV12-3/TRBV12-4 CASRLQGIDEQYF
TRBV2 CASRKLAGGGSTDTQYF
TRBV7-9 CASSARQGAREQFF
TRBV5-4 CASSGTGLKLFF
TRBV11-2 CASSLRAGVDTQYF
TRBV27 CASSLQGAVNSPLHF
TRBV18 CASSPEDTEAFF
TRBV27 CASSLFREGQPQHF
TRBV28 CASTTPGGYTDTQYF
TRBV6-4 CASSDSSGGADTQYF
TRBV7-6 CASSEDAQGNYGYTF
TRBV10-1 CASSDMDSTEAFF
TRBV7-6 CASSLTDGENQPQHF
TRBV7-2 CASSLDQFNEQFF
TRBV19 CASRKEGAANEKLFF
TRBV19 CASSIAGGEGETQYF
TRBV4-1 CASSDGGQDVNEQFF
TRBV2 CASREQGARNEKLFF
TRBV5-1 CASSRNPPTGDAGNEQFF
TRBV5-1 CASSLTGLAGELFF
TRBV24-1 CATSDFGQGENNEQFF
TRBV4-1 CASSQDSRGLGYTF
TRBV25-1 CAFFLTGFGYEQYF